One and the same sample provided the 14 T cell receptor beta chains below, sequenced in a study of T cells in Graves' hyperthyroidism and ophthalmopathy. Amplification of TCR beta CDR3 regions was performed using RNA transcripts as template. With the HTBI primer set, the TCR CDR3 went through a first round of RT-PCR. MiXCR, run by TCRdb on the multiplex PCR reads, gives a single entry per CDR3 protein. The table lists a few hundred thousand distinct CDR3 sequences, roughly an eighth of them singletons, with approximately 35% in the top ten. Sequencing input: blood. All receptors derive from a woman aged 40 to 50 with Graves' ophthalmopathy.

This clonotype was counted ten times or more. V gene TRBV6-1 combines with J gene TRBJ2-1, with a weak D call TRBD1 (6 bases). Trimming pared 6 bases from V and 9 bases from J, leaving 18 bases between. This CDR3 comprises 14 residues. CDR1 MNHNS and CDR2 SASEGT come from the germline V gene. The DNA for the CDR3 is TGTGCCAGCAGAACTCCTACAGGGTTGAGTGAGCAGTTCTTC. It is translated as CASRTPTGLSEQFF.

This clonotype has ten or more counts. V and J are TRBV11-3 and TRBJ2-3; D is tentatively TRBD1 or TRBD2 (6 bases each). Germline V CDR1 and CDR2: SGHNT, YENEEA. Trimming pared 6 bases from V and 0 bases from J, leaving 13 bases between. The CDR3 is 15 residues long. CDR3 bases: TGTGCCAGCAGTTCCCTGGGGGGCAGCACAGATACGCAGTATTTT. This codes for CASSSLGGSTDTQYF.

This clonotype was detected many times. The genes are TRBV6-1 and TRBJ2-2; 8 bases agree with TRBD1. V lost 6 bases, J lost 1 base, and 10 bases stayed unmatched. CDR1 is MNHNS, CDR2 SASEGT, per germline. This CDR3 has 17 amino acids. CDR3 protein: CASRPRTGYGNTGELFF. In nucleotides, the CDR3 is TGTGCCAGCAGACCCCGGACAGGGTACGGGAACACCGGGGAGCTGTTTTTT.

This clonotype was seen a few times. The rearrangement uses TRBV12-3 or TRBV12-4 and TRBJ1-2; 8 nucleotides agree with TRBD1. CDR3 length: 13 residues. V shed 11 bases, J shed 6 bases, and the junction held 11 bases outside the gene matches. CDR3 residues: CAGRLQGANGYTF. The DNA of the CDR3 is TGTGCCGGCCGCCTGCAGGGGGCGAATGGCTACACCTTC.

This clonotype came up many times. The chain is built from TRBV6-1 and TRBJ1-5, with 8 nucleotides matching TRBD1. Looked up from germline, CDR1 is MNHNS and CDR2 is SASEGT. The CDR3 contains 15 residues. Trimming cost V 4 bases and J 3 bases; bases outside gene matches: 5. CDR3 nucleotide sequence: TGTGCCAGCAGTGGAGGACAGGGCCTCAATCAGCCCCAGCATTTT. Encoded protein: CASSGGQGLNQPQHF.

This clonotype was observed a single time. The V gene is TRBV3-1, the J gene TRBJ1-1; D is possibly TRBD1 (5 bases). Trimming removed 5 bases at V and 2 bases at J, with 9 bases between. This CDR3 region has 13 residues. Germline V lookup: CDR1 LGHDT, CDR2 YNNKEL (reference sequence). The CDR3 loop reads CASSGGGNTEAFF. In DNA form, the CDR3 reads TGTGCCAGCAGCGGCGGGGGAAACACTGAAGCTTTCTTT.

The sample holds many counts of this clonotype. The chain uses TRBV7-2 and TRBJ2-7, with 9 bases aligning to TRBD1. The V gene's germline CDR1 is SGHTA and CDR2 FQGNSA. The CDR3 runs 14 residues. J was trimmed by 5 bases and V by 2 bases; bases with no gene match: 4. This CDR3 reads CASSLKGQGNEQYF. CDR3 nucleotides: TGTGCCAGCAGCTTAAAAGGACAGGGGAACGAGCAGTACTTC.

There are a few counts of this clonotype. The chain is built from TRBV27 and TRBJ2-7, with D unclear. The CDR3 has 15 amino acids. Per the germline V gene, CDR1 is MNHEY and CDR2 is SMNVEV (reference sequence). V was shortened by 4 bases and J by 2 bases, with 15 bases between the two germline ends. CDR3 in DNA: TGTGCCAGCAGTTCGTCCGTTGGACGGACCTACGAGCAGTACTTC. It encodes CASSSSVGRTYEQYF.

V gene TRBV20-1 combines with J gene TRBJ2-1; 8 bases agree with TRBD2. J was trimmed by 3 bases and V by 6 bases; bases with no gene match: 4. Looked up from germline, CDR1 is DFQATT and CDR2 is SNEGSKA (reference sequence). The CDR3 has 13 amino acids. CDR3 bases: TGCAGTGCCACCGGGACTAGCTACAATGAGCAGTTCTTC. It yields the protein CSATGTSYNEQFF.

At least ten counts were recorded for this clonotype. V is TRBV5-5 and J is TRBJ1-5, with D possibly TRBD1 on 6 matching bases. The CDR3 extends over 14 amino acids. Germline lookup yields CDR1 SGHKS and CDR2 YYEKEE (reference sequence). V lost 1 base and J lost 5, with 10 bases in between. In DNA, the CDR3 is TGTGCCAGCAGCTTGCAGACAGGCGATCAGCCCCAGCATTTT. This codes for CASSLQTGDQPQHF.

Only one count was recorded for this clonotype. A read error is possible here, since a much larger clone lies one base away. The rearrangement joins TRBV27 to TRBJ2-1, with D unclear. From germline, CDR1 is MNHEY and CDR2 SMNVEV (reference sequence). The V end lost 2 bases, the J end lost 15 bases, and 26 bases lay between the germline ends. The CDR3 has 16 amino acids. CDR3 protein: CASSLNHAALPLFPFF. The DNA of the CDR3 is TGTGCCAGCAGTTTAAACCACGCGGCGCTTCCTCTTTTTCCGTTCTTC.

This clonotype was seen at least ten times. The CDR3 coding sequence is TGTGCCAGCAGTTTTAGACAGGGCAATGAAGCTTTCTTT. Translation: CASSFRQGNEAFF. This chain links TRBV12-3 or TRBV12-4 with TRBJ1-1; 7 bases map to TRBD1. V shed 3 bases and J 7 bases; nucleotides not matched to a gene: 5. The CDR3 sequence is 13 residues long.

This clonotype was seen repeatedly, ten times or more. V is TRBV28 and J is TRBJ2-1; the match to TRBD2 covers 8 bases. V trimming: 10 bases; J trimming: 7 bases; junction bases outside the gene matches: 12. Germline V gene lookup returns CDR1 MDHEN and CDR2 SYDVKM. The CDR3 is 14 residues long. The CDR3 DNA follows: TGTGCCACCAGGGAAGTAGCGGGGTGGAATGAGCAGTTCTTC. Its translation: CATREVAGWNEQFF.

The chain couples TRBV19 to TRBJ1-4, with D uncertain. With 0 bases removed from V and 8 bases from J, the gap between germline ends came to 7 bases. The length of the CDR3 is 13 residues. Per germline, CDR1 LNHDA and CDR2 SQIVND (reference sequence). This CDR3 is CASSIDLREKLFF. Here the CDR3 DNA reads TGTGCCAGTAGTATAGATCTCCGGGAAAAACTGTTTTTT.